One T cell receptor (beta chain) is described in this entry. Its antigen is still unknown. This sample is drawn from a study of monozygotic twins with inflammatory bowel disease. General study findings and limits: Compared with healthy co-twins, IBD patients showed reduced TCRbeta repertoire diversity by inverse Simpson. Between concordant and discordant twins, repertoire similarity failed to differ, a result that limited power may explain.

TCRdb reprocessed the 5' RACE reads; each CDR3 protein has one entry and no DNA is given. In all, the sample yields a few hundred thousand distinct CDR3 sequences. CDR1 is MNHEY, CDR2 SVGEGT, per germline. The CDR3 runs 13 residues. The chain carries TRBV6-2 or TRBV6-3 and TRBJ2-2. Sequencing was performed on blood. The TCR sequence derives from a human donor with ulcerative colitis or Crohn's disease, or a healthy co-twin of an affected twin (not recorded which). The chain's CDR3 is CASSYSPTGELFF.